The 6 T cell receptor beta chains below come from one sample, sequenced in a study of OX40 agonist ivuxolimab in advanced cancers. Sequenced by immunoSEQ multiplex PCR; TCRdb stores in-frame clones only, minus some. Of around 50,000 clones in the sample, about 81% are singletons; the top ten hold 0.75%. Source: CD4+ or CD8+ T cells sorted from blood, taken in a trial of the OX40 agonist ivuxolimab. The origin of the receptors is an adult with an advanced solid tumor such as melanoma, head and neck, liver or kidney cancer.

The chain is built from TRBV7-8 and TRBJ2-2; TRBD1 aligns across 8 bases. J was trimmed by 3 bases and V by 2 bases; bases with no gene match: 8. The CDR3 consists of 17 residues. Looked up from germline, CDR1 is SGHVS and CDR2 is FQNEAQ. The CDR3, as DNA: TGTGCCAGCAGCTTATGGGCCCGGACAGGGCACACCGGGGAGCTGTTTTTT. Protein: CASSLWARTGHTGELFF.

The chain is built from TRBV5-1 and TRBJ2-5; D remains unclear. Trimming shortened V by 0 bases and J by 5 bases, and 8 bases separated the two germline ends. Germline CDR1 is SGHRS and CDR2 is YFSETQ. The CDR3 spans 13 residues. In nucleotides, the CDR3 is TGCGCCAGCAGCTTGGCCCTGGCGGAGACCCAGTACTTC. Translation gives CASSLALAETQYF.

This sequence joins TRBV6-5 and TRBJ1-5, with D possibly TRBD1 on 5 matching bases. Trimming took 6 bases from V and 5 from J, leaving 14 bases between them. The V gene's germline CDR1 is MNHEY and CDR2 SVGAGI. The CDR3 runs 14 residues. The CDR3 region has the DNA TGTGCCAGCAGGGGACGTATAACCGATCAGCCCCAGCATTTT. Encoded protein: CASRGRITDQPQHF.

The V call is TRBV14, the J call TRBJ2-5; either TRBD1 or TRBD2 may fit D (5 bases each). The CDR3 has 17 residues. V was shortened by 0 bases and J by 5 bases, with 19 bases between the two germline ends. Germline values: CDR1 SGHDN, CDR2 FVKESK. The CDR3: CASSQDRGTASRETQYF. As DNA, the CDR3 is TGTGCCAGCAGCCAAGATCGAGGGACGGCTAGTCGGGAGACCCAGTACTTC.

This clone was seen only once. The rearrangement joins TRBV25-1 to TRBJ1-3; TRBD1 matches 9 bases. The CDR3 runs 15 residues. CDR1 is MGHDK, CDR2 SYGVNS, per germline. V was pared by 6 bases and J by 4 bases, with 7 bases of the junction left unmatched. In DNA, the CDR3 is TGTGCCAGCAGGCCGGGACAGGGAGGAGGAAACACCATATATTTT. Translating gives CASRPGQGGGNTIYF.

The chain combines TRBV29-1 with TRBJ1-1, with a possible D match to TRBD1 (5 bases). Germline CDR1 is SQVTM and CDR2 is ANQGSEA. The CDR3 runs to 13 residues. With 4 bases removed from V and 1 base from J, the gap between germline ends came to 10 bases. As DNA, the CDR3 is TGCAGCGTTGGGGAGGGGTGGAACACTGAAGCTTTCTTT. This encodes CSVGEGWNTEAFF.